This TCR beta chain was found in a study of PD-L1 blockade in urothelial cancer. The overall study: Previous chemotherapy exposure amounted to 0 to 3 regimens for patients.

CDR3 length: 17 amino acids. The germline V and J ends were trimmed by 4 bases and 0 bases, with 15 bases remaining between them. CDR1 is LNHDA, CDR2 SQIVND, per germline (reference sequence). Measured with immunoSEQ multiplex PCR; TCRdb has only the in-frame clones, and not every one. The repertoire holds fewer than 45,000 clones, with about a third as singletons. This chain joins TRBV19 and TRBJ2-2; possible D gene TRBD2, 7 bases. The TCR comes from a man aged 55 to 69 with urothelial cancer. The sequences come from tumor tissue, collected before atezolizumab (anti-PD-L1) treatment. CDR3 protein: CASSRRGGGPNTGELFF. The CDR3 DNA follows: TGTGCCAGTAGTAGGCGTGGCGGGGGCCCGAACACCGGGGAGCTGTTTTTT.